This TCR beta chain was recorded in a study of cytomegalovirus exposure and HLA in healthy donors. Researchers ran the PCR with 60 Vbeta and 13 Jbeta primers. Produced via immunoSEQ multiplex PCR; TCRdb's table is partial and in-frame only. The table has approximately 120,000 clones, roughly four fifths seen once. General study findings and limits: The records held CMV serostatus as the only immune exposure information.

Of note for this clone: The antigen is not known.

The CDR3 is 13 amino acids. The V end lost 3 bases, the J end lost 3 bases, and 9 bases lay between the germline ends. Per the germline V gene, CDR1 is MNHEY and CDR2 is SVGAGI. The chain has TRBV6-5 and TRBJ2-7; D call uncertain. The TCR was taken from a woman aged 40 to 50 in good health and CMV-seropositive. The source material was PBMCs. The CDR3 sequence: CASSYGSGYEQYF. The CDR3 DNA sequence: TGTGCCAGCAGTTATGGGTCGGGCTACGAGCAGTACTTC.